This TCR beta chain was sequenced during a study of cytomegalovirus exposure and HLA in healthy donors. PCR used 60 Vbeta primers and 13 Jbeta primers. Profiling relied on immunoSEQ multiplex PCR, and the TCRdb table lists in-frame clones only, not all of them. Here the sample spans roughly 180,000 clones, about 77% being singletons. Trimming pared 6 bases from V and 0 bases from J, leaving 9 bases between. This CDR3 is built from 15 residues. From germline, CDR1 is LNHNV and CDR2 YYDKDF (reference sequence). The source material was PBMCs. The source of this sequence is a female donor in good health and CMV-seronegative. The J gene is TRBJ2-6, the V gene TRBV15; maybe TRBD2 (6 bases). CDR3 sequence (DNA): TGTGCCACCAGGGCCGGGAGCTCTGGGGCCAACGTCCTGACTTTC. It encodes CATRAGSSGANVLTF.